This is a list of T cell receptor beta chains from one sample in a study of radiation and T cells in renal cell carcinoma. Method: immunoSEQ multiplex PCR; TCRdb's copy keeps in-frame clones and lacks some. The sample holds approximately 61,000 clones; around 78% are singletons and the top ten take roughly 7%. The source was blood, collected from a patient whose treatment included radiotherapy and nephrectomy. The receptors derive from a man aged 60 to 75 with renal cell carcinoma. The CDR3 runs from the conserved cysteine through the conserved F or W. A D gene is named only where the DNA matches it firmly. Rows give clone size only sometimes, using once, few, many, or a class for an expanded clone.

d_gene: .; abundance: .; j_gene: TRBJ2-5; v_gene: TRBV2; CDR3nt: TGTGCCAGCAGTCCACGACTAGAGACGTACTTC; CDR3aa: CASSPRLETYF
d_gene: .; abundance: .; j_gene: TRBJ1-2; v_gene: TRBV29-1; CDR3nt: TGCAGCGTCCGCCGGGGGGGTGCTAACTATGGCTACACCTTC; CDR3aa: CSVRRGGANYGYTF
d_gene: .; abundance: .; j_gene: TRBJ1-5; v_gene: TRBV11-3; CDR3nt: TGTGCCAGCGGAGCCGATAGCAATCAGCCCCAGCATTTT; CDR3aa: CASGADSNQPQHF
d_gene: .; abundance: once; j_gene: TRBJ2-5; v_gene: TRBV7-8; CDR3nt: TGTGCCAGCAGCTTAGGACAGTTCCAAGAGACCCAGTACTTC; CDR3aa: CASSLGQFQETQYF
d_gene: .; abundance: few; j_gene: TRBJ1-2; v_gene: TRBV18; CDR3nt: TGTGCCAGCTCAGACAGATCTCGGGGCGTTGGCTATGGCTACACCTTC; CDR3aa: CASSDRSRGVGYGYTF
d_gene: TRBD2; abundance: .; j_gene: TRBJ2-3; v_gene: TRBV9; CDR3nt: TGTGCCAGCAGCGTAGCAGGACTAGCTCGCGCAGATACGCAGTATTTT; CDR3aa: CASSVAGLARADTQYF
d_gene: .; abundance: .; j_gene: TRBJ2-1; v_gene: TRBV13; CDR3nt: TGTGCCAGCAGCTTAGGGGTCCATTTGAGGCAGTTCTTC; CDR3aa: CASSLGVHLRQFF
d_gene: TRBD1; abundance: .; j_gene: TRBJ1-1; v_gene: TRBV11-3; CDR3nt: TGTGCCAGCAGCTCGACAGGGTTCACTGAAGCTTTCTTT; CDR3aa: CASSSTGFTEAFF
d_gene: .; abundance: .; j_gene: TRBJ2-4; v_gene: TRBV2; CDR3nt: TGTGCCAGCAGTGAAAGCGAGGCAAACCTAGCCAAAAACATTCAGTACTTC; CDR3aa: CASSESEANLAKNIQYF
d_gene: .; abundance: .; j_gene: TRBJ2-6; v_gene: TRBV5-1; CDR3nt: TGCGCCAGCAGCTTAGTAGGCACTACTGGGGCCAACGTCCTGACTTTC; CDR3aa: CASSLVGTTGANVLTF
d_gene: .; abundance: once; j_gene: TRBJ1-1; v_gene: TRBV7-2; CDR3nt: TGTGCCAGCAGCTCTGGACAGAACACTGAAGCTTTCTTT; CDR3aa: CASSSGQNTEAFF
d_gene: .; abundance: .; j_gene: TRBJ2-3; v_gene: TRBV27; CDR3nt: TGTGCCAGCAGGAGAGCTAGCACAGATACGCAGTATTTT; CDR3aa: CASRRASTDTQYF
d_gene: .; abundance: few; j_gene: TRBJ1-6; v_gene: TRBV19; CDR3nt: TGTGCCAGCAGGGACGGGCTTAATTCACCCCTCCACTTT; CDR3aa: CASRDGLNSPLHF
d_gene: TRBD1; abundance: few; j_gene: TRBJ1-3; v_gene: TRBV27; CDR3nt: TGTGCCAGCAGCAACAGGGGCGGAAACACCATATATTTT; CDR3aa: CASSNRGGNTIYF
d_gene: .; abundance: .; j_gene: TRBJ1-1; v_gene: TRBV5-1; CDR3nt: TGCGCCAGCAGCTCCCTCGGAGGGGATGACACTGAAGCTTTCTTT; CDR3aa: CASSSLGGDDTEAFF
d_gene: .; abundance: .; j_gene: TRBJ2-4; v_gene: TRBV4-3; CDR3nt: TGCGCCAGCAGCCAGAAAAACATTCAGTACTTC; CDR3aa: CASSQKNIQYF
d_gene: .; abundance: .; j_gene: TRBJ2-2; v_gene: TRBV5-6; CDR3nt: TGTGCCAGCAGCCGACCCCGGGCAAACACCGGGGAGCTGTTTTTT; CDR3aa: CASSRPRANTGELFF
d_gene: TRBD2; abundance: .; j_gene: TRBJ2-3; v_gene: TRBV7-2; CDR3nt: TGTGCCAGCAGCTTAGATAAGCGGGGGGGAGATACGCAGTATTTT; CDR3aa: CASSLDKRGGDTQYF
d_gene: .; abundance: once; j_gene: TRBJ1-1; v_gene: TRBV7-6; CDR3nt: TGTGCCAGCAGCGCTAATTCGTTGGTGAACACTGAAGCTTTCTTT; CDR3aa: CASSANSLVNTEAFF
d_gene: .; abundance: .; j_gene: TRBJ2-2; v_gene: TRBV5-1; CDR3nt: TGCGCCAGCAGCTTGGCGGGACTCCCTAGGGAGGAGCTGTTTTTT; CDR3aa: CASSLAGLPREELFF
d_gene: .; abundance: .; j_gene: TRBJ1-2; v_gene: TRBV28; CDR3nt: TGTGCCAGCAGACTGGACAGCGTTAACTATGGCTACACCTTC; CDR3aa: CASRLDSVNYGYTF
d_gene: .; abundance: .; j_gene: TRBJ1-2; v_gene: TRBV7-9; CDR3nt: TGTGCCAGCAAGCCATTACAGGGAATTGGCGGCTACACCTTC; CDR3aa: CASKPLQGIGGYTF
d_gene: .; abundance: .; j_gene: TRBJ1-1; v_gene: TRBV6-5; CDR3nt: TGTGCCTCCAGGTTGAGCTCGGACACTGAAGCTTTCTTT; CDR3aa: CASRLSSDTEAFF
d_gene: .; abundance: few; j_gene: TRBJ2-7; v_gene: TRBV7-9; CDR3nt: TGTGCCAGCAGCTTAGCGTTCAGGGAGCACGAGCAGTACTTC; CDR3aa: CASSLAFREHEQYF
d_gene: TRBD2; abundance: .; j_gene: TRBJ2-7; v_gene: TRBV7-8; CDR3nt: TGTGCCAGCAGCCGTACTAGCGGGACCACCTACGAGCAGTACTTC; CDR3aa: CASSRTSGTTYEQYF
d_gene: .; abundance: few; j_gene: TRBJ1-3; v_gene: TRBV18; CDR3nt: TGTGCCAGCTCACCACCAGGGATGAGTGCTGGAAACACCATATATTTT; CDR3aa: CASSPPGMSAGNTIYF
d_gene: .; abundance: few; j_gene: TRBJ1-1; v_gene: TRBV5-1; CDR3nt: TGCGCCAGCAGCTTGAGAGGGGGAACTGAAGCTTTCTTT; CDR3aa: CASSLRGGTEAFF
d_gene: TRBD2; abundance: .; j_gene: TRBJ2-2; v_gene: TRBV5-1; CDR3nt: TGCGCCAGCAGGGGAGGGGAGGAAACCGGGGAGCTGTTTTTT; CDR3aa: CASRGGEETGELFF
d_gene: TRBD1; abundance: .; j_gene: TRBJ2-2; v_gene: TRBV7-7; CDR3nt: TGTGCCAGCAGCCCCATCGGACAGGCGAACACCGGGGAGCTGTTTTTT; CDR3aa: CASSPIGQANTGELFF
d_gene: .; abundance: .; j_gene: TRBJ2-1; v_gene: TRBV10-3; CDR3nt: TGTGCCATCAGTGAGAGTAATAAAGATGAGCAGTTCTTC; CDR3aa: CAISESNKDEQFF
d_gene: .; abundance: .; j_gene: TRBJ2-5; v_gene: TRBV9; CDR3nt: TGTGCCAGCAGCCGACTGGGAGGATCACCGGAAGAGACCCAGTACTTC; CDR3aa: CASSRLGGSPEETQYF
d_gene: .; abundance: .; j_gene: TRBJ1-2; v_gene: TRBV6-6; CDR3nt: TGTGCCAGCAGTGGGAGGTATGGCTACACCTTC; CDR3aa: CASSGRYGYTF
d_gene: TRBD1; abundance: .; j_gene: TRBJ1-2; v_gene: TRBV7-2; CDR3nt: TGTGCCAGCAGCTGGGACAGGGAGGCGAACTATGGCTACACCTTC; CDR3aa: CASSWDREANYGYTF
d_gene: TRBD1; abundance: .; j_gene: TRBJ2-2; v_gene: TRBV5-1; CDR3nt: TGCGCCAGCAGCTTTGACAGGGTGTCGACCACCGGGGAGCTGTTTTTT; CDR3aa: CASSFDRVSTTGELFF
d_gene: .; abundance: few; j_gene: TRBJ1-2; v_gene: TRBV19; CDR3nt: TGTGCCACCAAAGGGGGGGATGGCTACACCTTC; CDR3aa: CATKGGDGYTF
d_gene: .; abundance: .; j_gene: TRBJ2-6; v_gene: TRBV30; CDR3nt: TGTGCCTGGGAGGACGGCTACTCTGGGGCCAACGTCCTGACTTTC; CDR3aa: CAWEDGYSGANVLTF
d_gene: .; abundance: .; j_gene: TRBJ1-5; v_gene: TRBV16; CDR3nt: TGTGCCAGCAGCCAATCTCCGGGCAATCAGCCCCAGCATTTT; CDR3aa: CASSQSPGNQPQHF
d_gene: TRBD2; abundance: .; j_gene: TRBJ2-1; v_gene: TRBV11-3; CDR3nt: TGTGCCAGCAGCTTAGCGTTGACTAGCGGGCTGGAGAATGAGCAGTTCTTC; CDR3aa: CASSLALTSGLENEQFF
d_gene: .; abundance: .; j_gene: TRBJ2-3; v_gene: TRBV9; CDR3nt: TGTGCCAGCAGCGTACAAGATACGCAGTATTTT; CDR3aa: CASSVQDTQYF
d_gene: .; abundance: once; j_gene: TRBJ1-5; v_gene: TRBV5-4; CDR3nt: TGTGCCACCCAGCTTGGTCCAGAACCAAACAATCAGCCCCAGCATTTT; CDR3aa: CATQLGPEPNNQPQHF